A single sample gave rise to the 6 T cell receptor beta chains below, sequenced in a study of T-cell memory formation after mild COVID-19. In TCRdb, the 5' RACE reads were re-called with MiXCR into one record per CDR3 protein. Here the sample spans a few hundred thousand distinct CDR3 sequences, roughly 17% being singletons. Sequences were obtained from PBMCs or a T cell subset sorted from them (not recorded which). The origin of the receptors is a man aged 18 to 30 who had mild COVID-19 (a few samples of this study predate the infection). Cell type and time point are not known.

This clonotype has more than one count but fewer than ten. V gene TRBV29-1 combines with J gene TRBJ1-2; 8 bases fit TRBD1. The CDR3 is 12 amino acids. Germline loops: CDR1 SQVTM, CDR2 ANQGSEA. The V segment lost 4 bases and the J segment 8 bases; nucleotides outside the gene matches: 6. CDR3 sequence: CSVAVTGDGYTF. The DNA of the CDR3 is TGCAGCGTTGCGGTGACAGGGGACGGCTACACCTTC.

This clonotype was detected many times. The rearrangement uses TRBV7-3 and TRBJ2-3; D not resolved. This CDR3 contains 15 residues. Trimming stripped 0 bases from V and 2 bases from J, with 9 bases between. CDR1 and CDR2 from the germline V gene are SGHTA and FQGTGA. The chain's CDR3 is CASSLTLISTDTQYF. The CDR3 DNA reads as TGTGCCAGCAGCTTAACCCTGATTTCCACAGATACGCAGTATTTT.

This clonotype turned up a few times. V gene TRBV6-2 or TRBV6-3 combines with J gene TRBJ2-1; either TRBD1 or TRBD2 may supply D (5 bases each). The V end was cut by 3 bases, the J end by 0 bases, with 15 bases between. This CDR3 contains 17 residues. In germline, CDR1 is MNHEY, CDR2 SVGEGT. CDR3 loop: CASSYRQDGASYNEQFF. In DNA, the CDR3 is TGTGCCAGCAGTTATCGGCAGGACGGGGCCTCCTACAATGAGCAGTTCTTC.

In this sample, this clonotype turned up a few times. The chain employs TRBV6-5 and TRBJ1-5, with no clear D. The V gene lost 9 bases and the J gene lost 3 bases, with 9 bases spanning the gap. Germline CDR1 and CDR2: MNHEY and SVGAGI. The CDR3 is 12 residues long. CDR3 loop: CASSRHNQPQHF. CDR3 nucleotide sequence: TGTGCCAGTAGTCGGCACAATCAGCCCCAGCATTTT.

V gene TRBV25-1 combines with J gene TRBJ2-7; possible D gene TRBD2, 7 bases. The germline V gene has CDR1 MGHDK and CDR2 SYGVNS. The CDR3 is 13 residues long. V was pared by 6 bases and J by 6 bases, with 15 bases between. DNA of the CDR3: TGTGCCAGCAGCCGGACGGGGGGCCGCGAGCAGTACTTC. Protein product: CASSRTGGREQYF.

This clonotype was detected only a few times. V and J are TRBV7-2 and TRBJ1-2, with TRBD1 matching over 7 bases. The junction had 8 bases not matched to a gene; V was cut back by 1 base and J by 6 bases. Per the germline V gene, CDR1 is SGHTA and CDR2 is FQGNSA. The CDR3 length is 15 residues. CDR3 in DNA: TGTGCCAGCAGCTTAGGGGCGACAGGGCCAAATGGCTACACCTTC. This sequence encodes CASSLGATGPNGYTF.